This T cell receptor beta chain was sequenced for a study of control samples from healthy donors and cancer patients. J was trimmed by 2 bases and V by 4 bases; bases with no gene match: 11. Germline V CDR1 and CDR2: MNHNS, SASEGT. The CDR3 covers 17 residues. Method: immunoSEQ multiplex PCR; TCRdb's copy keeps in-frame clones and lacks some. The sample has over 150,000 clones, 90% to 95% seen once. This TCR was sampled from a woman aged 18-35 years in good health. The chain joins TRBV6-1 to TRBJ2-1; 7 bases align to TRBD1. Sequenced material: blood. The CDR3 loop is CASSGALRDRAYNEQFF. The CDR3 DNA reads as TGTGCCAGCAGTGGGGCTCTACGGGACAGAGCCTACAATGAGCAGTTCTTC.